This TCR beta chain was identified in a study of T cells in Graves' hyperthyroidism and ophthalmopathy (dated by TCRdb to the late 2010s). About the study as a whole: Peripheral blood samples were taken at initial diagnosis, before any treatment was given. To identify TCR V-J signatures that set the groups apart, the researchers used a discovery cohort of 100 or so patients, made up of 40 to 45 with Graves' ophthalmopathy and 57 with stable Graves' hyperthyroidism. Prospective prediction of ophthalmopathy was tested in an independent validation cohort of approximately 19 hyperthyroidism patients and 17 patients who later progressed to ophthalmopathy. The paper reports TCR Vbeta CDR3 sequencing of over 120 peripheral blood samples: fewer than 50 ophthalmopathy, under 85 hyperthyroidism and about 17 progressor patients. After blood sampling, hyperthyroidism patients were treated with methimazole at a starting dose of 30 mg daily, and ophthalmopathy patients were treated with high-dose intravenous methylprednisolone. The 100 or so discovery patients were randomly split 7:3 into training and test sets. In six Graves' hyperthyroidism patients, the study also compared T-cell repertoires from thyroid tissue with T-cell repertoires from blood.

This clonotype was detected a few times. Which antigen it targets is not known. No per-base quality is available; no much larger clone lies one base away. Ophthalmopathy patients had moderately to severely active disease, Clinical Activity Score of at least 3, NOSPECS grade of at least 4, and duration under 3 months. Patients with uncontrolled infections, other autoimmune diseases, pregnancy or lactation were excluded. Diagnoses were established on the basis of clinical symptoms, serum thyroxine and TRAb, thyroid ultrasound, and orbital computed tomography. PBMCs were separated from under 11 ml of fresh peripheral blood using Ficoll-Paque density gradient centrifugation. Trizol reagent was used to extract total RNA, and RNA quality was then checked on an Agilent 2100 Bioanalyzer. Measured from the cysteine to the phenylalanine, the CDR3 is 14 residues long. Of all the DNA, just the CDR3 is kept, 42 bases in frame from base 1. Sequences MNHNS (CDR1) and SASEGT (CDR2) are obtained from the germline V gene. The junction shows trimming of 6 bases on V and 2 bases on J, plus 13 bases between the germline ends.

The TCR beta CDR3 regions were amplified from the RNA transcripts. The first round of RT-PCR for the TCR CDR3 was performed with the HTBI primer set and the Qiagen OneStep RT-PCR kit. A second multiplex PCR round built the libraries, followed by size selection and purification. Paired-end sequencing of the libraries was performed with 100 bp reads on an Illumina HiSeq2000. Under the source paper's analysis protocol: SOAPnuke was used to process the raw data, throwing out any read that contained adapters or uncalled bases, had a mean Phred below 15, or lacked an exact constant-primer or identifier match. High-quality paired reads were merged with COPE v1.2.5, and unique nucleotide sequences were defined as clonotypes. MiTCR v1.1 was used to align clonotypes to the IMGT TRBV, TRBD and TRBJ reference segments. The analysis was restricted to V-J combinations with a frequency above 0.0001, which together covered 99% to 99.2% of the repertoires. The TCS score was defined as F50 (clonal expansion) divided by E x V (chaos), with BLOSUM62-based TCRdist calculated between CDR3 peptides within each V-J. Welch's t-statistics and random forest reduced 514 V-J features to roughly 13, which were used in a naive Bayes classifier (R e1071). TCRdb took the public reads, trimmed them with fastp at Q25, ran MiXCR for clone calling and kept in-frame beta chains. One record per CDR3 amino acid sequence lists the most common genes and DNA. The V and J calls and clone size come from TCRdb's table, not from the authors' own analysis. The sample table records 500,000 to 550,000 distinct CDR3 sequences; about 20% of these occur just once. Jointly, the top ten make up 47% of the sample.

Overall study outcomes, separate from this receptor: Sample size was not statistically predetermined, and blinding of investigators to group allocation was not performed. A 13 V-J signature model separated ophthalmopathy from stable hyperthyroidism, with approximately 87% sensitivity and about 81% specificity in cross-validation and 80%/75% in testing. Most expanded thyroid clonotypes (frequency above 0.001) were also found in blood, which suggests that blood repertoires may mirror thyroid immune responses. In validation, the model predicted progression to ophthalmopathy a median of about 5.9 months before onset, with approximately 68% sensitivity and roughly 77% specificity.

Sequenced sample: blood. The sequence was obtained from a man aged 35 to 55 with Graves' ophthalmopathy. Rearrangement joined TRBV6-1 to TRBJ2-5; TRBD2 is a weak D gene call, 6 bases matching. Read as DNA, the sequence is TGTGCCAGCAGAGGCGGGGTCCTTCAAGAGACCCAGTACTTC. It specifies CASRGGVLQETQYF.